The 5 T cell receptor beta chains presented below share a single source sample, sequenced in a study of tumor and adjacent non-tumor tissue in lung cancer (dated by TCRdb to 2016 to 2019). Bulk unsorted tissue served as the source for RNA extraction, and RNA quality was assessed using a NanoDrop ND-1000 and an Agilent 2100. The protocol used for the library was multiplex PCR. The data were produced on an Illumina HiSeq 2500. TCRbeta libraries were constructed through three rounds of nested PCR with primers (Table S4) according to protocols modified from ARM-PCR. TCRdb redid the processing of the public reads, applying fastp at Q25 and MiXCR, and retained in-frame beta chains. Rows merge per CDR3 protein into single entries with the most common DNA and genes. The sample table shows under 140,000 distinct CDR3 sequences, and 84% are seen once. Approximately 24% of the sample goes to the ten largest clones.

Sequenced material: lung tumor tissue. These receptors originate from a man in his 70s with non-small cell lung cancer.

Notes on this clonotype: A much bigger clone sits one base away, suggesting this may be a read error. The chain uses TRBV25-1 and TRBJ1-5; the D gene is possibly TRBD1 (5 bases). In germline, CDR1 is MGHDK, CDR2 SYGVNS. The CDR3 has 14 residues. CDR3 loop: CTSSEWGERQPQHF. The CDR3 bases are TGTACCAGCAGTGAATGGGGGGAGCGTCAGCCCCAGCATTTT.

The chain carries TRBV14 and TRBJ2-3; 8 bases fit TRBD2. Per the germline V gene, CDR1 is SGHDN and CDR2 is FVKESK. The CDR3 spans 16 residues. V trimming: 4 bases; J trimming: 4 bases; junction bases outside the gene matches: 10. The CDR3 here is CASSPTAGAFPDTQYF. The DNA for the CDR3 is TGTGCCAGCAGCCCCACAGCGGGAGCTTTCCCAGATACGCAGTATTTT.

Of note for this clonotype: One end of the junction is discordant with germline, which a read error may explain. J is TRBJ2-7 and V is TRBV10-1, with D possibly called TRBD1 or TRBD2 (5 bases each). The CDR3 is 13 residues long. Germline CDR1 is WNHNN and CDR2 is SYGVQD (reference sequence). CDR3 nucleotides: TGCGCCAGCAGTGAGCTGGGGGTCTACGAGCGGTACTTC. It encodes CASSELGVYERYF.

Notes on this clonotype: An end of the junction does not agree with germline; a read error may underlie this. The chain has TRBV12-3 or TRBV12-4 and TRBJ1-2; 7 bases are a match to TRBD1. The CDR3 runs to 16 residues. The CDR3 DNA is TGTGCCAGCAGCTTACAAAGGACAGGTTGGAACTGTGGCTACACCTTT. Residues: CASSLQRTGWNCGYTF.

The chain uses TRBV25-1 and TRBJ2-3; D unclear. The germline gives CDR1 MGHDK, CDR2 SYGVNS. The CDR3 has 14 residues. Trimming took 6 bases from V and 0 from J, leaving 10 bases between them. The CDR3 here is CASRQITSTDTQYF. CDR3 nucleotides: TGTGCCAGCAGACAGATCACTAGCACAGATACGCAGTATTTT.